One sample yielded the 5 T cell receptor beta chains listed below, sequenced in a study of T cells in Graves' hyperthyroidism and ophthalmopathy. RNA transcripts gave rise to amplified TCR beta CDR3 regions. The HTBI set primed first-round TCR CDR3 RT-PCR. One entry per CDR3 protein results from TCRdb running MiXCR on the multiplex PCR reads. The sample lists approximately 600,000 distinct CDR3 sequences; about a sixth were seen once. The sample consisted of blood. The receptors come from a woman aged 25 to 39 with Graves' hyperthyroidism.

This chain uses TRBV4-3 with TRBJ2-6; no reliable D call. CDR1 LGHNA and CDR2 YSLEER come from the germline V gene. This CDR3 has 17 amino acids. V lost 0 bases to trimming and J lost 0 bases, with 9 bases between them. CDR3 residues: CASSQDPRSSGANVLTF. The DNA for the CDR3 is TGCGCCAGCAGCCAAGACCCCAGAAGCTCTGGGGCCAACGTCCTGACTTTC.

The rearrangement uses TRBV5-1 and TRBJ2-7, with 9 bases that match TRBD2. Trimming at V came to 3 bases and at J to 6 bases, leaving 10 bases not matched to a gene. The CDR3 spans 15 residues. From germline, CDR1 is SGHRS and CDR2 YFSETQ. The CDR3 DNA sequence: TGCGCCAGCAGCTCTATAGCGGGAGCTGGTATCGAGCAGTACTTC. The encoded protein is CASSSIAGAGIEQYF. Looking up the rest from reference TRBV5-1 and TRBJ2-7 gives the full variable domain: KAGVTQTPRYLIKTRGQQVTLSCSPISGHRSVSWYQQTPGQGLQFLFEYFSETQRNKGNFPGRFSGRQFSNSRSEMNVSTLELGDSALYLCASSSIAGAGIEQYFGPGTRLTVT.

This clonotype was counted many times. The V gene is TRBV12-3 or TRBV12-4, the J gene TRBJ2-2; perhaps TRBD1 as D (5 bases). The V end lost 5 bases, the J end lost 8 bases, and 12 bases lay between the germline ends. The CDR3 is made up of 13 amino acids. CDR3 sequence: CASSPGASGELFF. In nucleotides, the CDR3 is TGTGCCAGCAGTCCTGGGGCTTCTGGGGAGCTGTTTTTT.

The genes are TRBV29-1 and TRBJ1-1, with a weak D call TRBD1 (6 bases). V was shortened by 2 bases and J by 3 bases, with 10 bases between the two germline ends. CDR1 is SQVTM and CDR2 is ANQGSEA in the germline V gene. The CDR3 runs 13 residues. CDR3 nucleotides: TGCAGCGTTGAACGACAGGCGGACACTGAAGCTTTCTTT. This gives the protein CSVERQADTEAFF.

This clonotype was detected many times. The rearrangement joins TRBV30 to TRBJ2-2; TRBD2 matches at 9 bases. The CDR3 consists of 14 residues. J gave up 4 bases and V 7 bases, and 7 bases lay outside the gene matches. The germline V gene has CDR1 GTSNPN and CDR2 SVGIG (reference sequence). CDR3 in DNA: TGTGCCTTGGACCTAGCGGGATCCACCGGGGAGCTGTTTTTT. Amino acid sequence: CALDLAGSTGELFF.